This TCR beta chain was sequenced in a study of T-cell memory formation after mild COVID-19. The wider study: TCR clusters showed largely donor specificity.

The study, taken as a whole, reports: The pre-infection memory compartment contained some responding clones, suggesting cross-reactive memory joined.

The CDR3 covers 13 residues. The V end lost 8 bases, the J end lost 10 bases, and 15 bases lay between the germline ends. Germline V CDR1 and CDR2: MNHEY, SVGAGI. A word on this clonotype: Its antigen is currently unknown.

The authors produced TCR alpha and TCR beta cDNA libraries with sample barcodes and UMIs by 5'RACE using constant-segment primers. TCRdb itself ran the 5' RACE reads through MiXCR, one entry per CDR3 protein. The sample consists of about 400,000 distinct CDR3 sequences, about 16% of them appearing once. Specimen: PBMCs or a T cell subset sorted from them (not recorded which). The clonotype comes from a man between 18 and 29 years old who had mild COVID-19 (a few samples of this study predate the infection). Cell type and time point are not known. The genes are TRBV6-5 and TRBJ1-6, with a tentative D call TRBD1 (5 bases). For the CDR3, the DNA is TGTGCCAGCGGAAACACAGGCGGCTCACCCCTCCACTTT. This sequence encodes CASGNTGGSPLHF.